Following are 21 T cell receptor beta chains from one sample sequenced in a study of T-cell reconstitution after alpha-beta-depleted transplantation in children. For TCRbeta, the library was prepared with unique molecular identifiers. In TCRdb, the PCR reads were re-called with MiXCR into one record per CDR3 protein. The table has about 230,000 distinct CDR3 sequences, more than 10% seen once. The specimen comprised PBMCs from the stem cell graft donor, sampled from the stem cell graft. These receptors were obtained from a human donor who donated a stem cell graft to a child with acute lymphoblastic leukemia.

Comment on this clonotype: One end of the junction fails to match germline, which may point to a read error. The chain is built from TRBV9 and TRBJ2-1, with unresolved D. Germline V gene lookup returns CDR1 SGDLS and CDR2 YYNGEE. The CDR3 runs 13 residues. CDR3 coding DNA: TGTGCCAGCAGCCTGACGAACAGAGCCGAGCAGTTCTTT. Its translation: CASSLTNRAEQFF.

This clonotype has at least ten counts. The rearrangement links TRBV20-1 to TRBJ2-1, with 8 bases lining up with TRBD1. This CDR3 has 14 amino acids. V lost 2 bases to trimming and J lost 7 bases; unmatched junction nucleotides: 7. Per germline, CDR1 DFQATT and CDR2 SNEGSKA (reference sequence). This chain's CDR3 is CSARIRGQGNEQFF. DNA for the CDR3: TGCAGTGCTAGAATCCGAGGACAGGGTAATGAGCAGTTCTTC.

This clonotype has a count of ten or more. The genes are TRBV11-2 and TRBJ1-3; D is uncertain. Looked up from germline, CDR1 is SGHAT and CDR2 is FQNNGV. V lost 3 bases and J 0 bases, leaving 12 bases between the germline ends. This CDR3 comprises 16 residues. The chain's CDR3 is CASSFSRTLSGNTIYF. The CDR3, as DNA: TGTGCCAGCAGCTTTAGCAGGACGCTCTCTGGAAACACCATATATTTT.

This clonotype was picked up many times. The gene calls are TRBV10-3 and TRBJ1-1, with 8 bases fitting TRBD1. V lost 6 bases to trimming and J lost 4 bases; unmatched junction nucleotides: 10. The CDR3 is 15 amino acids. Germline V CDR1 and CDR2: ENHRY, SYGVKD. In DNA form, the CDR3 reads TGTGCCATCAGAACAGGACAGGGCGCGGGCACTGAAGCTTTCTTT. Protein: CAIRTGQGAGTEAFF.

In its sample, this clonotype was seen many times. This rearrangement joins TRBV18 to TRBJ1-4; D is unresolved. The CDR3 runs 13 residues. Germline V gene lookup returns CDR1 KGHSH and CDR2 LQKENI. Deletions cut 0 bases from V and 3 bases from J, with 2 bases between. The CDR3 sequence is CASSPPANEKLFF. In nucleotides, the CDR3 is TGTGCCAGCTCACCACCCGCTAATGAAAAACTGTTTTTT.

Many counts were recorded for this clonotype. The gene calls are TRBV4-3 and TRBJ2-4, with D tentatively TRBD2 (5 bases). The CDR3 is made up of 17 amino acids. Trimming cost V 0 bases and J 0 bases, with 12 bases left between them. Germline CDR1 LGHNA, CDR2 YSLEER. The CDR3 is CASSQDPSGGAKNIQYF. The CDR3 nucleotides read TGCGCCAGCAGCCAAGATCCTAGTGGAGGAGCCAAAAACATTCAGTACTTC.

As regards this clonotype: A read error is possible here, since a much larger clone lies one base away. This chain joins TRBV7-2 and TRBJ1-4; D gene uncertain. This CDR3 region has 13 residues. V lost 5 bases and J 8 bases, leaving 12 bases between the germline ends. Germline V lookup: CDR1 SGHTA, CDR2 FQGNSA. CDR3 DNA sequence: TGTGCCAGCAGCCTACGGGGTAAAGAAAAACTGTTTTTT. As protein: CASSLRGKEKLFF.

The sample holds many counts of this clonotype. The chain uses TRBV12-3 or TRBV12-4 and TRBJ2-3; D is unresolved. Between the trimmed V and J ends, which lost 1 base and 3 bases, there was a span of 8 bases. The CDR3 has 14 amino acids. The CDR3 bases are TGTGCCAGCAGTTTAGGGGCGCGGACAGATACGCAGTATTTT. Translating gives CASSLGARTDTQYF.

This clonotype was counted ten times or more. The chain joins TRBV3-1 to TRBJ2-7, with 10 bases matching TRBD2. The length of the CDR3 is 14 residues. Germline CDR1 reads LGHDT; CDR2 reads YNNKEL (reference sequence). Trimming removed 4 bases from V and 4 bases from J; junction bases left unmatched: 4. The DNA for the CDR3 is TGTGCCAGCAGCCGAGGAGCGGGAGGGTACGAGCAGTACTTC. This gives the protein CASSRGAGGYEQYF.

The CDR3 region is CSAYTGFVKNIQYF. DNA of the CDR3: TGCAGTGCTTATACTGGGTTCGTCAAAAACATTCAGTACTTC. This chain connects TRBV20-1 to TRBJ2-4, with D hard to call. V lost 5 bases to trimming and J lost 3 bases, with 14 bases between them. Per the germline V gene, CDR1 is DFQATT and CDR2 is SNEGSKA (reference sequence). CDR3 length equals 14 residues.

The sample holds many counts of this clonotype. The V and J genes are TRBV29-1 and TRBJ2-3, with a possible D match to TRBD1 (5 bases). In germline, CDR1 is SQVTM, CDR2 ANQGSEA. The CDR3 consists of 14 residues. The V and J ends lost 4 bases and 5 bases respectively, with 16 bases between them. The CDR3 DNA is TGCAGCGTTGCCCAGGGATACCAATTAGATACGCAGTATTTT. It codes for CSVAQGYQLDTQYF.

This clonotype was seen many times. This chain joins TRBV24-1 and TRBJ2-1, with 7 bases that match TRBD2. Per the germline V gene, CDR1 is KGHDR and CDR2 is SFDVKD. Unmatched junction bases numbered 8, after V lost 7 bases and J lost 3 bases. The CDR3 spans 15 residues. The CDR3 DNA follows: TGTGCCACCAGCCGAAAGCGGGAACACTACAATGAGCAGTTCTTC. Amino acid sequence: CATSRKREHYNEQFF.

This clonotype was detected ten times or more. The chain carries TRBV6-2 or TRBV6-3 and TRBJ2-7, with 12 bases lining up with TRBD2. Germline-derived CDR1 and CDR2 are MNHEY and SVGEGT. This CDR3 is 17 amino acids long. Trimming at V came to 5 bases and at J to 1 base, leaving 9 bases not matched to a gene. CDR3 nucleotides: TGTGCCAGCAGTCCTATACGGACTAGCGGGATTTCCTACGAGCAGTACTTC. Its translation is CASSPIRTSGISYEQYF.

The chain combines TRBV12-3 or TRBV12-4 with TRBJ2-6; 7 bases match TRBD1. V was clipped by 4 bases and J by 4 bases; unmatched bases: 7. The CDR3 runs to 16 residues. This chain's CDR3 is CASSSEQGTGANVLTF. The CDR3 region has the DNA TGTGCCAGCAGTTCAGAACAGGGGACCGGGGCCAACGTCCTGACTTTC.

At least ten counts were recorded for this clonotype. The CDR3 sequence is CASSPDKYQETQYF. In nucleotides, the CDR3 is TGTGCCAGCAGCCCCGACAAGTACCAAGAGACCCAGTACTTC. This rearrangement joins TRBV7-9 to TRBJ2-5; D gene ambiguous. The CDR3 length is 14 residues. V lost 5 bases and J lost 0, with 10 bases in between. Germline lookup yields CDR1 SEHNR and CDR2 FQNEAQ (reference sequence).

This clonotype appeared many times. The chain employs TRBV19 and TRBJ1-1, with D tentatively TRBD1 (6 bases). V lost 2 bases to trimming and J lost 0 bases, with 13 bases between them. The CDR3 runs to 16 residues. The germline V gene encodes CDR1 LNHDA and CDR2 SQIVND (reference sequence). The CDR3 coding sequence is TGTGCCAGTAGTATAAGAGCCACAGGGTTGAACACTGAAGCTTTCTTT. It is translated as CASSIRATGLNTEAFF.

This clonotype was observed many times. The chain couples TRBV3-1 to TRBJ2-5; the match to TRBD2 covers 7 bases. The germline V gene encodes CDR1 LGHDT and CDR2 YNNKEL (reference sequence). Trimming removed 3 bases from V and 5 bases from J; junction bases left unmatched: 6. The CDR3 spans 14 residues. This chain's CDR3 is CASSHEYGRETQYF. The DNA for the CDR3 is TGTGCCAGCAGCCATGAGTACGGGAGGGAGACCCAGTACTTC.

At least ten counts were recorded for this clonotype. The J gene is TRBJ2-2, the V gene TRBV10-3; possibly TRBD1 for D (6 bases). This CDR3 contains 14 residues. Germline lookup yields CDR1 ENHRY and CDR2 SYGVKD. Trimming took off 6 bases at V and 2 bases at J, with 10 bases between the two ends. Here the CDR3 reads CAISAQGNTGELFF. In DNA, the CDR3 is TGTGCCATCAGCGCACAGGGAAACACCGGGGAGCTGTTTTTT.

This clonotype was found many times. The chain recombines TRBV20-1 with TRBJ2-5; tentatively, D is TRBD1 or TRBD2 (5 bases each). Germline V CDR1 and CDR2: DFQATT, SNEGSKA (reference sequence). The CDR3 sequence is 13 residues long. V was shortened by 4 bases and J by 1 base, with 10 bases between the two germline ends. CDR3 DNA sequence: TGCAGTGCTACGGGACCGCCCCAAGAGACCCAGTACTTC. It specifies CSATGPPQETQYF.

Many counts were recorded for this clonotype. This rearrangement joins TRBV2 to TRBJ1-6; 7 bases are shared with TRBD1. This CDR3 region has 15 residues. Trimming cost V 4 bases and J 4 bases; bases outside gene matches: 4. Germline V gene sequence: CDR1 SNHLY, CDR2 FYNNEI. The DNA for the CDR3 is TGTGCCAGCAGTGTTTCGGGACAGTATAATTCACCCCTCCACTTT. Its protein product is CASSVSGQYNSPLHF.

The chain employs TRBV30 and TRBJ2-2; D not certain. The V end was cut by 4 bases, the J end by 1 base, with 13 bases between. The CDR3 runs to 15 residues. In germline, CDR1 is GTSNPN, CDR2 SVGIG (reference sequence). The CDR3 spells CAWKAPDQNTGELFF. DNA for the CDR3: TGTGCCTGGAAGGCCCCCGACCAGAACACCGGGGAGCTGTTTTTT.